This is a list of T cell receptor beta chains from one sample in a study of shared clonotypes between healthy human individuals. The data were produced by immunoSEQ multiplex PCR, yet TCRdb's version contains in-frame clones alone and is incomplete. This table holds about 1.1 million clones, around 78% found once. The sample taken for sequencing was memory CD4+ T cells from PBMCs. The receptors here all came from a man aged 18 to 29 in good health. Some clones in this sample may be carry-over from other donors' samples. CDR3s include the opening cysteine and the closing phenylalanine or tryptophan.

v_call	j_call	cdr3_aa
TRBV29-1	TRBJ2-7	CSVDWQGAEQYF
TRBV7-3	TRBJ2-1	CASSKGAGAVDEQFF
TRBV4-3	TRBJ2-1	CASSQPPGLEQFF
TRBV29-1	TRBJ2-1	CSVGSRDRDDWEYNEQFF
TRBV7-9	TRBJ2-3	CASRPKTSGRGADTQYF
TRBV5-1	TRBJ1-4	CASSLGGQINEKLFF
TRBV28	TRBJ2-1	CASSLSLAGVRNEQFF
TRBV6-6	TRBJ1-3	CASSYGQGATGNTIYF
TRBV5-1	TRBJ2-7	CASSWGTATYEQYF
TRBV7-3	TRBJ2-7	CASSLEAARGYEQYF
TRBV27	TRBJ1-5	CASSQQGGAWPQHF
TRBV7-2	TRBJ2-7	CASSLFRTSGSYEQYF
TRBV30	TRBJ2-7	CAWRLRGRSYEQYF
TRBV5-1	TRBJ2-7	CASRQAGGPSVEQYF
TRBV7-3	TRBJ2-1	CASSLIAAGNEQFF
TRBV7-9	TRBJ1-4	CASRRQGATNEKLFF
TRBV29-1	TRBJ2-7	CSVVNSSYEQYF
TRBV7-2	TRBJ2-1	CASSPPGQGLEQFF
TRBV6-6	TRBJ1-2	CASSYDGDGYTF
TRBV4-1	TRBJ2-2	CASSDRTGTGELFF
TRBV28	TRBJ1-1	CASTPGGHMNTEAFF
TRBV27	TRBJ1-2	CASSLHGANYGYTF
TRBV28	TRBJ1-1	CASSRDRRAAFF
TRBV7-2	TRBJ2-7	CASSWRLYF
TRBV5-1	TRBJ1-3	CASSRDIRNTIYF
TRBV18	TRBJ1-3	CASSPPLSSGNTIYF
TRBV28	TRBJ2-1	CASSPTGLAAYNEQFF
TRBV4-1	TRBJ1-5	CASSPWTESNSNQPQHF
TRBV7-3	TRBJ2-7	CASSFHGSGASYEQYF